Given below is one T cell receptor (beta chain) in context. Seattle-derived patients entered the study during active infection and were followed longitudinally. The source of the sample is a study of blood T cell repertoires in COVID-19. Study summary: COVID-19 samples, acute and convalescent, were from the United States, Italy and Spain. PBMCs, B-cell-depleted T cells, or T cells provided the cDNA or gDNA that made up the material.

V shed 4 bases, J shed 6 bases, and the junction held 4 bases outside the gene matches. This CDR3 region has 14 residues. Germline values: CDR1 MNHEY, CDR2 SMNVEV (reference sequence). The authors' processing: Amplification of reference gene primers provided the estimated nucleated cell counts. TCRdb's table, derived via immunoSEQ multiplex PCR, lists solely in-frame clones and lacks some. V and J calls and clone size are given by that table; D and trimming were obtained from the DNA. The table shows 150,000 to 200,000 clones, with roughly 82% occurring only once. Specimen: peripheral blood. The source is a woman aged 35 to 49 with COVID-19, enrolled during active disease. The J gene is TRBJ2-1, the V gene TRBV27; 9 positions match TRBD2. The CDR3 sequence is CASSWVAGVNEQFF. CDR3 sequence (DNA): TGTGCCAGCAGTTGGGTAGCGGGAGTCAATGAGCAGTTCTTC.